This T cell receptor beta chain was identified during a study of T cell responses to AZD1222 COVID-19 vaccine. Study-wide results and caveats: A mostly white British donor set with more females was recruited, and clonal diversity was possibly underestimated. Nearly half of the spike-specific TCRs reportedly recognize variant regions that carry no mutations. In all cases, repertoires were sampled only after the peak T cell response. Only a handful of AZD1222 recipients, more than 5 in all, had baseline seropositivity.

This clone was observed a few times. The antigen is not known. Sequencing used immunoSEQ multiplex PCR; TCRdb keeps in-frame clones, though not all of them. The sample lists 90,000 to 150,000 clones; about 90% were seen once. With V trimmed by 8 bases and J by 6 bases, 14 bases remained unmatched. From germline, CDR1 is MDHEN and CDR2 SYDVKM. CDR3 length equals 15 residues. The V gene is TRBV28, the J gene TRBJ1-1; TRBD1 agrees at 8 bases. This specimen consisted of peripheral blood, obtained on day 0 of AZD1222 vaccination. This receptor was identified in an adult in good health. The CDR3, as DNA: TGTGCCAGCGTCTCCAGGGGGCCATTCGGGGCTGAAGCTTTCTTT. It yields the protein CASVSRGPFGAEAFF. The variable domain in full, completed from reference TRBV28 and TRBJ1-1, reads DVKVTQSSRYLVKRTGEKVFLECVQDMDHENMFWYRQDPGLGLRLIYFSYDVKMKEKGDIPEGYSVSREKKERFSLILESASTNQTSMYLCASVSRGPFGAEAFFGQGTRLTVV.